These T cell receptor beta chains were read from a single sample in a study of shared clonotypes between healthy human individuals. Data came from immunoSEQ multiplex PCR; TCRdb stores just in-frame clones and leaves some out. This sample carries 2 million to 2.5 million clones, about 93% of them seen once, and the ten largest clones take under 2%. What was sequenced was naive CD8+ T cells from PBMCs. The receptors here all came from a man younger than 35 in good health. Some clones in this sample may be carry-over from other donors' samples. CDR3s include the opening cysteine and the closing phenylalanine or tryptophan. The order of the fields is V gene, CDR3 length, J gene, clone size, CDR3 protein. Clone size is given for some rows only: seen once, a few or many times, or a class if the clone is expanded.

TRBV5-1	17	TRBJ1-2	-	CASSLGRIGVIAYGYTF
TRBV13	15	TRBJ2-7	-	CASSPSGRPSYEQYF
TRBV23-1	15	TRBJ1-5	once	CASTLGQGAWQPQHF
TRBV20-1	11	TRBJ2-7	-	CSAEEKYEQYF
TRBV28	15	TRBJ1-3	-	CASSDRGSSGNTIYF
TRBV25-1	11	TRBJ2-7	once	CASSSLREQYF
TRBV29-1	14	TRBJ2-7	once	CSVGDLGRPYEQYF
TRBV10-1	13	TRBJ1-1	few	CASSDRGNTEAFF
TRBV20-1	11	TRBJ1-2	-	CSARQNYGYTF
TRBV12-5	13	TRBJ1-1	-	CASGVGKGTEAFF
TRBV7-9	17	TRBJ1-2	-	CASSLAGGHQANYGYTF
TRBV5-6	14	TRBJ1-2	-	CASSIDSPNYGYTF
TRBV29-1	11	TRBJ1-2	-	CSVEETVGYTF
TRBV28	16	TRBJ2-3	-	CASSWTSGTSTDTQYF
TRBV6-6	15	TRBJ2-3	-	CASSYSGRSTDTQYF
TRBV30	11	TRBJ2-7	-	CACYKGYEQYF
TRBV7-2	14	TRBJ1-5	-	CASSLVGRNQPQHF
TRBV15	14	TRBJ2-5	-	CATRLGQGEETQYF
TRBV7-9	16	TRBJ2-4	once	CASSFLAGGSENIQYF
TRBV2	15	TRBJ1-4	-	CASSETGRSNEKLFF
TRBV28	14	TRBJ1-1	-	CASSLLGVNTEAFF
TRBV28	17	TRBJ2-1	-	CASSSLDTGTVHNEQFF
TRBV6-4	16	TRBJ1-5	-	CASSVCDNARRQPQHF
TRBV9	14	TRBJ2-1	-	CASSSGGPHNEQFF
TRBV2	15	TRBJ1-5	once	CASSDIGGSNQPQHF
TRBV25-1	13	TRBJ1-1	-	CASSGAGNTEAFF
TRBV7-8	12	TRBJ1-2	-	CASSLGLDGYTF
TRBV5-1	13	TRBJ2-1	-	CASSLAESNEQFF
TRBV11-2	15	TRBJ2-5	-	CASSLDLSPGETQYF
TRBV27	14	TRBJ2-5	-	CPTGDKNGGETQYF
TRBV19	15	TRBJ1-5	-	CASSILSGGGQPQHF
TRBV27	14	TRBJ1-1	-	CASSLRLKPAEAFF
TRBV7-9	15	TRBJ2-1	once	CASSSTRAGGHEQFF
TRBV9	14	TRBJ2-7	few	CASSVGQGAYEQYF
TRBV29-1	12	TRBJ2-1	-	CSAYRETGEQFF
TRBV28	15	TRBJ1-5	-	CASSFPRYSNQPQHF
TRBV28	13	TRBJ2-7	-	CASSFSGDYEQYF
TRBV7-8	13	TRBJ2-7	-	CASSPGGSYEQYF
TRBV5-1	16	TRBJ2-3	-	CASSLQGQGAVDTQYF
TRBV9	15	TRBJ2-7	-	CASSARMGGPYEQYF
TRBV9	14	TRBJ2-7	-	CASSVAPGTYEQYF
TRBV28	14	TRBJ2-1	-	CASSPRDNYNEQFF
TRBV27	14	TRBJ2-7	-	CASSYGGGQTEQYF
TRBV7-8	13	TRBJ2-7	-	CASSPGTSYEQYF
TRBV19	15	TRBJ1-1	-	CASSITGTGTTEAFF
TRBV27	14	TRBJ1-5	few	CASSLRVGNQPQHF
TRBV7-8	14	TRBJ2-2	-	CASSSRRETGELFF
TRBV18	13	TRBJ2-5	few	CASSPDRQETQYF
TRBV28	14	TRBJ2-7	once	CASSTLWSWYEQYF
TRBV25-1	17	TRBJ2-1	-	CASSEYKLAGGGSEQFF
TRBV30	13	TRBJ2-7	-	CAWSWTGDSEQYF
TRBV5-6	14	-	-	CASSGYREPYEQYF
TRBV29-1	14	TRBJ1-3	-	CSGLGGARGNTIYF
TRBV7-9	12	TRBJ2-1	once	CASSLARNEQFF
TRBV27	15	TRBJ2-1	-	CASSISGGGYNEQFF